The 11 T cell receptor beta chains below were found in one sample sequenced in a study of T cell responses to AZD1222 COVID-19 vaccine. Repertoires were generated with immunoSEQ multiplex PCR, while TCRdb's copy carries only in-frame clones and drops some. The sample contains approximately 44,000 clones, less than 85% of which appear only once. Sample: peripheral blood, taken on day 0 of AZD1222 vaccination. Receptor source: an adult in good health.

This clone has a single count. V is TRBV20-1 and J is TRBJ2-7; D not resolved. The CDR3 is 11 amino acids. CDR1 and CDR2 (germline): DFQATT, SNEGSKA (reference sequence). V lost 6 bases, J lost 1 base, and 7 bases lay in between. The CDR3 bases are TGCAGTGCGACAATGTCCTACGAGCAGTACTTC. Protein product: CSATMSYEQYF.

V and J are TRBV5-8 and TRBJ1-5, with 9 bases aligning to TRBD1. The CDR3 has 13 residues. The V gene end was trimmed by 4 bases and the J gene end by 5 bases; junction bases not matched to a gene: 1. Germline CDR1 SGHTS, CDR2 YDEGEE. In nucleotides, the CDR3 is TGTGCCAGCAGCCGGGACAGGGATCAGCCCCAGCATTTT. This gives the protein CASSRDRDQPQHF.

V gene TRBV5-4 combines with J gene TRBJ2-2; 11 bases map to TRBD2. There are 15 residues in the CDR3. CDR1 is SGHNT, CDR2 YYREEE, per germline (reference sequence). The V segment lost 4 bases and the J segment 3 bases; nucleotides outside the gene matches: 2. In DNA, the CDR3 is TGTGCCAGCAGCGCGGGACTAGCGGACACCGGGGAGCTGTTTTTT. Translated, it gives CASSAGLADTGELFF. The entire variable domain, with the rest obtained from reference TRBV5-4 and TRBJ2-2, is as follows: ETGVTQSPTHLIKTRGQQVTLRCSSQSGHNTVSWYQQALGQGPQFIFQYYREEENGRGNFPPRFSGLQFPNYSSELNVNALELDDSALYLCASSAGLADTGELFFGEGSRLTVL.

The chain recombines TRBV4-1 with TRBJ2-7; 10 nucleotides align to TRBD1. CDR1 is MGHRA, CDR2 YSYEKL, per germline. The CDR3 has 15 residues. The ends lost 4 bases at V and 2 bases at J; junction bases unmatched: 5. The CDR3 protein is CASSLSDRGAYEQYF. CDR3 sequence (DNA): TGCGCCAGCAGCCTTTCGGACAGGGGGGCCTACGAGCAGTACTTC.

The chain couples TRBV6-2 or TRBV6-3 to TRBJ2-2; D not resolved. The CDR3 totals 14 residues. V lost 2 bases and J lost 2, with 6 bases in between. Germline V gives CDR1 MNHEY, CDR2 SVGEGT. The CDR3 loop reads CASSYNYNTGELFF. The CDR3 DNA sequence: TGTGCCAGCAGTTACAACTACAACACCGGGGAGCTGTTTTTT.

The genes are TRBV6-5 and TRBJ1-1, with 9 bases matching TRBD1. Trimming cost V 6 bases and J 3 bases; bases outside gene matches: 2. Per germline, CDR1 MNHEY and CDR2 SVGAGI. This CDR3 is 13 amino acids long. The DNA of the CDR3 is TGTGCCAGCAGCCGGGACAGGGACACTGAAGCTTTCTTT. This gives the protein CASSRDRDTEAFF.

The chain combines TRBV12-3 or TRBV12-4 with TRBJ1-2; no firm D call. The ends were cut back, 4 bases at V and 5 bases at J, with 8 bases in the middle. The CDR3 is made up of 12 amino acids. The CDR3 is CASSSGGYGYTF. In nucleotides, the CDR3 is TGTGCCAGCAGTTCAGGAGGGTATGGCTACACCTTC.

In this sample, this clone turned up a few times. This sequence joins TRBV12-3 or TRBV12-4 and TRBJ1-4; D not certain. Trimming removed 7 bases at V and 4 bases at J, with 10 bases between. The CDR3 sequence is 13 residues long. CDR3 protein: CASTPGGNEKLFF. CDR3 bases: TGTGCCAGCACCCCGGGTGGTAATGAAAAACTGTTTTTT.

The chain employs TRBV6-5 and TRBJ1-1; D not resolved. Germline-derived CDR1 and CDR2 are MNHEY and SVGAGI. This CDR3 is built from 13 residues. V lost 2 bases, J lost 0 bases, and 4 bases lay in between. The CDR3 is CASSYQMNTEAFF. The CDR3 bases are TGTGCCAGCAGTTACCAAATGAACACTGAAGCTTTCTTT.

This chain joins TRBV12-3 or TRBV12-4 and TRBJ1-1; a weak D match, TRBD1 (5 bases). CDR3 size: 13 residues. V was cut by 5 bases and J by 7 bases, with 14 bases left in between. The CDR3 bases are TGTGCCAGCAGTCGGCTCCAGGGTAGTGAAGCTTTCTTT. This codes for CASSRLQGSEAFF.

This clone is labeled medium-sized. The J gene is TRBJ2-6, the V gene TRBV5-1; 8 nucleotides match TRBD1. V was clipped by 2 bases and J by 1 base; unmatched bases: 11. Germline V CDR1 and CDR2: SGHRS, YFSETQ. The CDR3 spans 19 residues. The CDR3 protein is CASSFTGGRGFSGANVLTF. The CDR3 region has the DNA TGCGCCAGCAGCTTCACAGGGGGTCGAGGTTTTTCTGGGGCCAACGTCCTGACTTTC.